Each of the 8 T cell receptor beta chains below was sequenced from the same sample in a study of T-cell reconstitution after alpha-beta-depleted transplantation in children. Unique molecular identifiers tagged the TCRbeta library. A single record per CDR3 protein comes from TCRdb applying MiXCR to the PCR reads. The table lists 250,000 or so distinct CDR3 sequences, about 24% of them singletons. Specimen: PBMCs, mostly from graft donor cells, collected 360 days after TCRalphabeta/CD19-depleted stem cell transplant. Source of these receptors: a female patient aged 2 to 10 who had a stem cell transplant for congenital amegakaryocytic thrombocytopenia, so the T cells may come from the graft donor.

The gene calls are TRBV9 and TRBJ2-1; a weak D match, TRBD2 (6 bases). Deletions cut 0 bases from V and 2 bases from J, with 9 bases between. Germline V gene lookup returns CDR1 SGDLS and CDR2 YYNGEE. CDR3 length: 15 residues. Here the CDR3 DNA reads TGTGCCAGCAGCGTAGGGAGGGCCACCTACAATGAGCAGTTCTTC. This gives the protein CASSVGRATYNEQFF.

The chain has TRBV4-1 and TRBJ2-7; no definite D call. Looked up from germline, CDR1 is MGHRA and CDR2 is YSYEKL. The ends were cut back, 5 bases at V and 2 bases at J, with 13 bases in the middle. The CDR3 covers 14 residues. The chain's CDR3 is CASSEASWAYEQYF. The CDR3 bases are TGCGCCAGCAGCGAAGCCTCCTGGGCCTACGAGCAGTACTTC.

This clonotype was found a few times. The chain has TRBV20-1 and TRBJ1-2, with a tentative D call TRBD1 (6 bases). The ends were cut back, 0 bases at V and 8 bases at J, with 16 bases in the middle. The CDR3 sequence is 14 residues long. Germline V lookup: CDR1 DFQATT, CDR2 SNEGSKA (reference sequence). CDR3 nucleotides: TGCAGTGCTAGAGATTATGAGGGGGTGGGGGGCTACACCTTC. Its translation is CSARDYEGVGGYTF.

This clonotype was seen only a few times. The V call is TRBV3-1, the J call TRBJ2-1, with 10 nucleotides matching TRBD2. The CDR3 is 15 residues long. The germline gives CDR1 LGHDT, CDR2 YNNKEL (reference sequence). The ends lost 4 bases at V and 5 bases at J; junction bases unmatched: 5. For the CDR3, the DNA is TGTGCCAGCAGCCCCGGGACTAGCGCCAACAATGAGCAGTTCTTC. Encoded protein: CASSPGTSANNEQFF.

This clonotype was found a few times. The chain recombines TRBV28 with TRBJ1-2, with unresolved D. Germline CDR1 reads MDHEN; CDR2 reads SYDVKM. The CDR3 loop spans 15 amino acids. Trimming removed 4 bases from V and 7 bases from J, with 19 bases in between. The CDR3 sequence: CASSSFKGIGGGYTF. The CDR3 DNA sequence: TGTGCCAGCAGTTCATTTAAGGGCATAGGTGGTGGCTACACCTTC.

CDR3 amino acids: CASSLFASGAHNEQFF. The CDR3 nucleotides are TGTGCCAGCAGCTTATTCGCTAGCGGGGCTCACAATGAGCAGTTCTTC. The chain combines TRBV11-2 with TRBJ2-1; TRBD2 aligns across 9 bases. This CDR3 is built from 16 residues. Germline values: CDR1 SGHAT, CDR2 FQNNGV. The J segment lost 5 bases and the V segment lost 2 bases, leaving 7 bases of the junction unmatched.

V gene TRBV6-1 combines with J gene TRBJ2-7; 7 nucleotides align to TRBD1. From germline, CDR1 is MNHNS and CDR2 SASEGT. With 1 base clipped from V and 3 bases from J, the junction kept 12 bases outside the gene matches. The CDR3 sequence is 17 residues long. CDR3 residues: CASSEGRDSGVDYEQYF. DNA of the CDR3: TGTGCCAGCAGTGAAGGAAGGGACAGTGGGGTTGACTACGAGCAGTACTTC.

The table lists this clonotype with a few counts. J is TRBJ1-5 and V is TRBV12-3 or TRBV12-4, with a weak D call TRBD1 (5 bases). CDR3 size: 15 residues. V was clipped by 4 bases and J by 0 bases, with 10 bases between them. As DNA, the CDR3 is TGTGCCAGCAGTTCCCGACAGTATAGCAATCAGCCCCAGCATTTT. This codes for CASSSRQYSNQPQHF.